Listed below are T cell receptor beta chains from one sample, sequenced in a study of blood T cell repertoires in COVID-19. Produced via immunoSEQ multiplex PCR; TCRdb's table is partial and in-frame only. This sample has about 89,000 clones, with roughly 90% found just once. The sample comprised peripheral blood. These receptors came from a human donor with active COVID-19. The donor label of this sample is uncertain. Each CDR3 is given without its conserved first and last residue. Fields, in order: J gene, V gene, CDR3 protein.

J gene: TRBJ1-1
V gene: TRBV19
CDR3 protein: ASSSSGGVNTEAF

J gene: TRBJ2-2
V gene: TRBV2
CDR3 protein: ASGSGHPTGELF

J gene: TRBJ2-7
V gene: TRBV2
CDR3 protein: ASRDTMGLLSSYEQY

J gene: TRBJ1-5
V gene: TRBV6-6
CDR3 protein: ASSSSGGPQH

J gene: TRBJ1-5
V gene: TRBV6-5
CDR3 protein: ASSLRDGSNQPQH

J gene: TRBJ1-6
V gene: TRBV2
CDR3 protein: ASTGRVDSPLH

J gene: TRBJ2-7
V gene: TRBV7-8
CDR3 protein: ASSLGQGFSYEQY

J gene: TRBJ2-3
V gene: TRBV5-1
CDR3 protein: ASKGLAGTYTDTQY

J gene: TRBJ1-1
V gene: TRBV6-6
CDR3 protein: ASSYAPGQQNTEAF

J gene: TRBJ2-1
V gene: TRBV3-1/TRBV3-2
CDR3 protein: ASSLVASGTYNEQF

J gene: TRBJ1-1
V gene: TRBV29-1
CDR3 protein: SPCPGTGRNTEAF

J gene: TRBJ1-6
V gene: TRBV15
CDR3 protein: ATSRGRTVGPSPLH

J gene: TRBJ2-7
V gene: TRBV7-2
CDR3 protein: ASSSTSYEQY

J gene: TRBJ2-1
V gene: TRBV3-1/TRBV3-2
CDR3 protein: ASSRGYNEQF

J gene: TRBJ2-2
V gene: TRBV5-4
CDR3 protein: ASSRGGLSNTGELF

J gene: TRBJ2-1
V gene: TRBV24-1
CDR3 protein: ATSDSRGLISYNEQF

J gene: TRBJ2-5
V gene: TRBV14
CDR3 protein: ASSPRDRGRQTQY

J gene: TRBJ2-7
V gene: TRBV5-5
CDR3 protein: ASRFQDEQY

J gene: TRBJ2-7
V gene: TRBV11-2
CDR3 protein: ASSLYGGNEQY

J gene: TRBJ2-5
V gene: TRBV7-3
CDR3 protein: ASSLYARGETQY

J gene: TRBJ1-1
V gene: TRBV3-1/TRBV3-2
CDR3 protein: ASSQDFGGNTEAF

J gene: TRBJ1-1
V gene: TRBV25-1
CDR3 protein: ASSEGKAF

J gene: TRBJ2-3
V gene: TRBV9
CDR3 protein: ASSAQWGGQTSTDTQY

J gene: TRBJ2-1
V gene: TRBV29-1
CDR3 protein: SVVDRVEVRYNEQF

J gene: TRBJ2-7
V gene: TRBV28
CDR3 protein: ASSSGQGAYEQY

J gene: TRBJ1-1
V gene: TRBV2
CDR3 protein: ASSEGQVDEAF

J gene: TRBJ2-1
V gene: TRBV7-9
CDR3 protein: ASSPGQGAGNEQF

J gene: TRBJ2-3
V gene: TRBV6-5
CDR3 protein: ATGSLTDTQY

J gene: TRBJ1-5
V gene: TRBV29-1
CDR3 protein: SVMTGFNQPQH

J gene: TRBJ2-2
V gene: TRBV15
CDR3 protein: ATQVEPNTGELF

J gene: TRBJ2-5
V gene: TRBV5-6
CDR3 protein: ASMRPPGQGAQY

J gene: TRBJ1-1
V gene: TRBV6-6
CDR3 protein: ASSWDRGAEAF

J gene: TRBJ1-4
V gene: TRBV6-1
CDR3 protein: ASSEVTGRKKLF

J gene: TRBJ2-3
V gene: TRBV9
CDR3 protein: ASSGSSGGPTDTQY

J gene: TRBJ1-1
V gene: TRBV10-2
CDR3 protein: ASLWQAQNTEAF

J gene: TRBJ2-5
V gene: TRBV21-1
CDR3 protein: ASPRLAGRQETQY

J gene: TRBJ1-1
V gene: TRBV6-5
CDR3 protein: ASRDRENTEAF

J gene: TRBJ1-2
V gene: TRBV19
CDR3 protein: ASSIWGRGYT

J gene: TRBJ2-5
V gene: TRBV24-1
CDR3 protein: ATSEGAISQETQY

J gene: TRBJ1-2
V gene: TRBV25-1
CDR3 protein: ASSEGGGGYT

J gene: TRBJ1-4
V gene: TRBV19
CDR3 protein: ASRETGATNEKLF

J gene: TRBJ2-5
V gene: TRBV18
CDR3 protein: ASSLKDRGQETQY

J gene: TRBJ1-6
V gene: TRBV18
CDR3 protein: ASSPLSGTDTFNSPLH

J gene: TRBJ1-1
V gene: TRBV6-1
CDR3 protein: ASSDIFSGFAEAF

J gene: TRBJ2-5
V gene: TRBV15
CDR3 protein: ATSRAIRGETQY

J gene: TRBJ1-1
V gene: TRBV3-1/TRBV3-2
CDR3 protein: ASSQDRGGAEAF

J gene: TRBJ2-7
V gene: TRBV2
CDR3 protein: ASTDSYEQY

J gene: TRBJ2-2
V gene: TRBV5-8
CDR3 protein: ASSISSGGAVTGELF